This entry describes one T cell receptor (beta chain). These data originate in a study of identifying expanded T cells in peripheral blood. V was pared by 1 base and J by 5 bases, with 11 bases between. The CDR3 has 14 residues. CDR1 is SGHVS, CDR2 FNYEAQ, per germline. Repertoires were generated with immunoSEQ multiplex PCR, while TCRdb's copy carries only in-frame clones and drops some. The sample has 95,000 or so clones, about 86% seen once. The source is a person between 18 and 69 years old in good health. The genes are TRBV7-6 and TRBJ1-1, with no clear D. Source material: blood. The CDR3: CASSLDPLKTEAFF. The CDR3 bases are TGTGCCAGCAGCTTAGATCCCTTAAAAACTGAAGCTTTCTTT.